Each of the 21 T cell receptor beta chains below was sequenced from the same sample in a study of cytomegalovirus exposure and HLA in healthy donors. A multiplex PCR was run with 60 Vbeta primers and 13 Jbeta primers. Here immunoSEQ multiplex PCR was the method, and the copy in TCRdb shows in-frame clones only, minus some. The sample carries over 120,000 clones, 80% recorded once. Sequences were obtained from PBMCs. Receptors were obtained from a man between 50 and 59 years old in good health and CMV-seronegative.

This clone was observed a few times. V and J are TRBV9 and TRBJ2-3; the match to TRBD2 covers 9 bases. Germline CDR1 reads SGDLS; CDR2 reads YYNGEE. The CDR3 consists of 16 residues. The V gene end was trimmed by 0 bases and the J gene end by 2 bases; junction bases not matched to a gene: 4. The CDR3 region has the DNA TGTGCCAGCAGCGTAGGACTAGCGGACTACACAGATACGCAGTATTTT. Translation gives CASSVGLADYTDTQYF.

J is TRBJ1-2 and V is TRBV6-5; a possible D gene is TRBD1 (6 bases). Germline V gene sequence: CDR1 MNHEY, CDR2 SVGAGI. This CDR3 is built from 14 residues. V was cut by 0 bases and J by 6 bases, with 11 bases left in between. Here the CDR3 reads CASSYSGRGDGYTF. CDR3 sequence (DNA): TGTGCCAGCAGTTACTCGGGCAGGGGAGATGGCTACACCTTC.

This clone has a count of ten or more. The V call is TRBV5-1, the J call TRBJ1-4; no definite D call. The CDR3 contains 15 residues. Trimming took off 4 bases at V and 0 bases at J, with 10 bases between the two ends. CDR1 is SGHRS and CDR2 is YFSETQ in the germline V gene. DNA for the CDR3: TGCGCCAGCAGCCCGAGCACTGCAACTAATGAAAAACTGTTTTTT. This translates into CASSPSTATNEKLFF.

CDR3 loop: CASSIGGRGDETGELFF. The DNA for the CDR3 is TGTGCCAGTAGTATAGGCGGGAGGGGCGATGAGACCGGGGAGCTGTTTTTT. The gene calls are TRBV19 and TRBJ2-2, with TRBD2 matching over 9 bases. The V gene's germline CDR1 is LNHDA and CDR2 SQIVND (reference sequence). The V gene end was trimmed by 1 base and the J gene end by 5 bases; junction bases not matched to a gene: 8. The CDR3 loop spans 17 amino acids.

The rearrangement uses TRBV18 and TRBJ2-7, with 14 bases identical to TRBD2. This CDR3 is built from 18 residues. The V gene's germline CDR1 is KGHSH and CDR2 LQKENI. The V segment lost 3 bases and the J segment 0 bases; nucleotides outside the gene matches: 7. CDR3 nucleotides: TGTGCCAGCTCACCTGGGACTAGCGGGAGTGGGAGCTCCTACGAGCAGTACTTC. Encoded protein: CASSPGTSGSGSSYEQYF.

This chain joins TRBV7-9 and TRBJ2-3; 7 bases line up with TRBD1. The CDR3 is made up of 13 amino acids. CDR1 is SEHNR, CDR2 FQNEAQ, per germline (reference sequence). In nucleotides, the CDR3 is TGTTTAAGCAGGGGGTTAGTCGCAGATACGCAGTATTTT. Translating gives CLSRGLVADTQYF.

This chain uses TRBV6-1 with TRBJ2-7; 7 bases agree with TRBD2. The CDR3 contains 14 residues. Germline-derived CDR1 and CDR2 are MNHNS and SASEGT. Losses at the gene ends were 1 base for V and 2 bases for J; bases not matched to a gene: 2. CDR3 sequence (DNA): TGTGCCAGCAGTGAAGTGGGGGGGGCCTACGAGCAGTACTTC. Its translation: CASSEVGGAYEQYF.

CDR3 nucleotides: TGTGCTAGTGGTTTGGGTTCCGATCAGCCCCAGCATTTT. Translation: CASGLGSDQPQHF. The genes are TRBV12-5 and TRBJ1-5; D gene ambiguous. This CDR3 is built from 13 residues. CDR1 LGHNT and CDR2 FRNRAP come from the germline V gene. V lost 1 base, J lost 5 bases, and 6 bases lay in between.

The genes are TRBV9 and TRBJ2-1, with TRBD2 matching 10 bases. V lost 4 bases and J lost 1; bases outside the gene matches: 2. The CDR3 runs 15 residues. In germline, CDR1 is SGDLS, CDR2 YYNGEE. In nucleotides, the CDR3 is TGTGCCAGCAGCCCAGCGGGAGGGTCCTACAATGAGCAGTTCTTC. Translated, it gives CASSPAGGSYNEQFF.

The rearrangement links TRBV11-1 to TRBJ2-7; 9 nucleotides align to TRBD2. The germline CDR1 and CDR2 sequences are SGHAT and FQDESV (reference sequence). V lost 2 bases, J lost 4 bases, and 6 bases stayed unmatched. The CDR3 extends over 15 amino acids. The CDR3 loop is CASSLSSGRRYEQYF. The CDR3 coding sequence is TGTGCCAGCAGCTTAAGTAGCGGGAGACGGTACGAGCAGTACTTC. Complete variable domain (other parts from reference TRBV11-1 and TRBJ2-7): EAEVAQSPRYKITEKSQAVAFWCDPISGHATLYWYRQILGQGPELLVQFQDESVVDDSQLPKDRFSAERLKGVDSTLKIQPAELGDSAMYLCASSLSSGRRYEQYFGPGTRLTVT.

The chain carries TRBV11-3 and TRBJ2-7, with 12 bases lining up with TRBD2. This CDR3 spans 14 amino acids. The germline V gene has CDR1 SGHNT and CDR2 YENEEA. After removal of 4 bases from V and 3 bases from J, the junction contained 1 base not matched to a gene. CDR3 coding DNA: TGTGCCAGCAGCTGGACTAGCGGGGACTACGAGCAGTACTTC. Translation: CASSWTSGDYEQYF.

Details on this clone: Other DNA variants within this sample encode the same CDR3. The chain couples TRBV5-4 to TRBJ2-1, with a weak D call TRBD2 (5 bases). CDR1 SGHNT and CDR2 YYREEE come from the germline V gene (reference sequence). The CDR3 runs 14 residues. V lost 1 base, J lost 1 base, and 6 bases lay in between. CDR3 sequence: CASSLRGSYNEQFF. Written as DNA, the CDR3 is TGTGCCAGCAGCTTGCGGGGTTCCTACAATGAGCAGTTCTTC.

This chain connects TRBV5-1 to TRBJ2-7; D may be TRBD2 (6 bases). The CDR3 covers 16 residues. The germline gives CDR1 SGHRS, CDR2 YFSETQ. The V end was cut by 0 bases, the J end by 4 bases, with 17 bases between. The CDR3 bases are TGCGCCAGCAGCTTGGCCTCAACACTAGCCCGATACGAGCAGTACTTC. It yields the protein CASSLASTLARYEQYF.

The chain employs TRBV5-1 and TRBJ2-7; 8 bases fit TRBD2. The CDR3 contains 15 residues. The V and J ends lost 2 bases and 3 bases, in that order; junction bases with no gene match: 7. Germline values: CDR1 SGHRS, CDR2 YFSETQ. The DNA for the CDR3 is TGCGCCAGCAGCTTAATCGGGAGGGCCAGCTACGAGCAGTACTTC. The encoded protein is CASSLIGRASYEQYF.

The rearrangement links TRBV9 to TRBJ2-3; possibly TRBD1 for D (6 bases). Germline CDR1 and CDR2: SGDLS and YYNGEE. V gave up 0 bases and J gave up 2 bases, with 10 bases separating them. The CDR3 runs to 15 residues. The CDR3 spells CASSVDRTVTDTQYF. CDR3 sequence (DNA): TGTGCCAGCAGCGTAGATCGGACAGTCACAGATACGCAGTATTTT.

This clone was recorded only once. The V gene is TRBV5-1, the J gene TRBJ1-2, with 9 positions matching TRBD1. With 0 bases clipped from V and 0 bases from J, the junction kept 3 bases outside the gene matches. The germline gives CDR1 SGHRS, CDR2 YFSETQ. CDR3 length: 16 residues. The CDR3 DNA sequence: TGCGCCAGCAGCTTGGGGGACAGGGAATCTAACTATGGCTACACCTTC. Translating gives CASSLGDRESNYGYTF. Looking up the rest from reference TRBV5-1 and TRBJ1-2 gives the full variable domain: KAGVTQTPRYLIKTRGQQVTLSCSPISGHRSVSWYQQTPGQGLQFLFEYFSETQRNKGNFPGRFSGRQFSNSRSEMNVSTLELGDSALYLCASSLGDRESNYGYTFGSGTRLTVV.

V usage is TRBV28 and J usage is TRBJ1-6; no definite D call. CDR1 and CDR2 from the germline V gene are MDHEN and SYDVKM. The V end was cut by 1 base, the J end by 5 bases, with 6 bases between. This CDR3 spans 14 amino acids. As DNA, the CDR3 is TGTGCCAGCAGTTTATTCAGAAATAATTCACCCCTCCACTTT. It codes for CASSLFRNNSPLHF.

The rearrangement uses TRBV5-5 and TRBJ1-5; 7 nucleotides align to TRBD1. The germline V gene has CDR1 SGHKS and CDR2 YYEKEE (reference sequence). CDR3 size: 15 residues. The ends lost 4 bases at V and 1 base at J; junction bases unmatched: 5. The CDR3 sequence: CASSGTANSNQPQHF. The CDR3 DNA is TGTGCCAGCAGCGGGACAGCGAACAGCAATCAGCCCCAGCATTTT.

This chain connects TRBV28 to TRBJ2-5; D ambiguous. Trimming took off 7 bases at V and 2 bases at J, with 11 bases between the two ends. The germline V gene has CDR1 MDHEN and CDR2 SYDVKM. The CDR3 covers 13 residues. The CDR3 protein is CASNTFRQETQYF. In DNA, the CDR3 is TGTGCCAGCAATACCTTCAGACAAGAGACCCAGTACTTC.

The CDR3 loop is CAIGRTGDQETQYF. In nucleotides, the CDR3 is TGTGCCATCGGGAGGACAGGGGACCAAGAGACCCAGTACTTC. The chain employs TRBV10-3 and TRBJ2-5, with 9 bases lining up with TRBD1. V was pared by 8 bases and J by 0 bases, with 4 bases of the junction left unmatched. Germline CDR1 reads ENHRY; CDR2 reads SYGVKD. The CDR3 consists of 14 residues.

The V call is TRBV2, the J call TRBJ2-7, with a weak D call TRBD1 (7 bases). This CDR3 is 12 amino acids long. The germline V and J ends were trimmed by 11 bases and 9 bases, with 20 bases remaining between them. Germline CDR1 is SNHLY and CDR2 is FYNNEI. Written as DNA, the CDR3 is TGTGCCGGAGAAACAGGGGAGCGGGCGCAGTACTTC. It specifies CAGETGERAQYF.